A selection of T cell receptor beta chains follows, all from one sample in a study of T cell responses to AZD1222 COVID-19 vaccine. Repertoires were generated with immunoSEQ multiplex PCR, while TCRdb's copy carries only in-frame clones and drops some. Of 110,000 to 150,000 clones listed, roughly 93% are singletons. The sample consisted of peripheral blood, taken after recovery from COVID-19. The source is an adult who had recovered from COVID-19. CDR3s include the opening cysteine and the closing phenylalanine or tryptophan. D genes are given only for firm matches. The size of a clone is reported for some rows only, either as once, few or many, or as a class for expanded clones.

D gene: TRBD1; V gene: TRBV29-1; J gene: TRBJ2-7; clone size: once; CDR3 protein: CSVVGTGGSYEQYF; CDR3 DNA: TGCAGCGTTGTCGGGACAGGGGGCTCCTACGAGCAGTACTTC
D gene: TRBD2; V gene: TRBV4-1; J gene: TRBJ2-3; clone size: -; CDR3 protein: CASGVRLAGPVGSTDTQYF; CDR3 DNA: TGCGCCAGCGGTGTCCGACTAGCGGGACCGGTGGGGTCCACAGATACGCAGTATTTT
D gene: TRBD2; V gene: TRBV10-3; J gene: TRBJ2-1; clone size: -; CDR3 protein: CATYEGLAEKGVNEQFF; CDR3 DNA: TGTGCCACCTATGAAGGACTAGCGGAAAAAGGGGTCAATGAGCAGTTCTTC
D gene: -; V gene: TRBV7-3; J gene: TRBJ2-5; clone size: -; CDR3 protein: CASSLHPGKETQYF; CDR3 DNA: TGTGCCAGCAGCTTACATCCCGGGAAAGAGACCCAGTACTTC
D gene: -; V gene: TRBV7-9; J gene: TRBJ1-1; clone size: once; CDR3 protein: CASSAYRVGRNTEAFF; CDR3 DNA: TGTGCCAGCAGCGCCTACAGGGTTGGTCGGAACACTGAAGCTTTCTTT
D gene: -; V gene: TRBV30; J gene: TRBJ2-2; clone size: -; CDR3 protein: CAWKSYGHLMTNTGELFF; CDR3 DNA: TGTGCCTGGAAATCTTATGGACACCTAATGACGAACACCGGGGAGCTGTTTTTT
D gene: -; V gene: TRBV19; J gene: TRBJ1-3; clone size: -; CDR3 protein: CASSQQVPFSGNTIYF; CDR3 DNA: TGTGCCAGTAGTCAACAGGTACCCTTCTCTGGAAACACCATATATTTT
D gene: -; V gene: TRBV2; J gene: TRBJ2-1; clone size: -; CDR3 protein: CASSELVGNEQFF; CDR3 DNA: TGTGCCAGCAGTGAACTGGTGGGCAATGAGCAGTTCTTC
D gene: -; V gene: TRBV21-1; J gene: TRBJ2-1; clone size: -; CDR3 protein: CASSDRLAGNNEQFF; CDR3 DNA: TGTGCCAGCAGCGATCGACTAGCGGGAAACAATGAGCAGTTCTTC
D gene: -; V gene: TRBV4-1; J gene: TRBJ2-7; clone size: -; CDR3 protein: CASSWEGSYEQYF; CDR3 DNA: TGCGCCAGCAGCTGGGAAGGATCCTACGAGCAGTACTTC
D gene: -; V gene: TRBV21-1; J gene: TRBJ1-1; clone size: -; CDR3 protein: CASSSEGRLNTEAFF; CDR3 DNA: TGTGCCAGCAGCAGCGAGGGACGGCTGAACACTGAAGCTTTCTTT
D gene: TRBD1; V gene: TRBV6-5; J gene: TRBJ1-2; clone size: -; CDR3 protein: CASSYGLRTGGGYTF; CDR3 DNA: TGTGCCAGCAGTTATGGGCTCCGTACAGGGGGTGGCTACACCTTC
D gene: TRBD2; V gene: TRBV29-1; J gene: TRBJ2-7; clone size: -; CDR3 protein: CSVEDPRLAGLF; CDR3 DNA: TGCAGCGTTGAAGATCCAAGGCTAGCGGGTCTCTTC
D gene: -; V gene: TRBV28; J gene: TRBJ1-2; clone size: -; CDR3 protein: CASSVDQYTNYGYTF; CDR3 DNA: TGTGCCAGCAGTGTTGATCAATACACTAACTATGGCTACACCTTC
D gene: TRBD1; V gene: TRBV3-1/TRBV3-2; J gene: TRBJ1-2; clone size: -; CDR3 protein: CASSNDRGGYGYTF; CDR3 DNA: TGTGCCAGCAGCAACGACAGGGGAGGCTATGGCTACACCTTC
D gene: TRBD2; V gene: TRBV3-1/TRBV3-2; J gene: TRBJ2-3; clone size: -; CDR3 protein: CASSQGLASDTQYF; CDR3 DNA: TGTGCCAGCAGCCAAGGACTAGCTTCGGATACGCAGTATTTT